This TCR beta chain was sequenced for a study of cytomegalovirus exposure and HLA in healthy donors. Overall study findings and caveats: According to a later analysis, TCR clusters from the first cohort tended to co-occur in the roughly 110 validation repertoires. In vitro testing confirmed three CMV-associated chains as specific for CMV antigens.

V lost 5 bases, J lost 0 bases, and 4 bases stayed unmatched. The V gene's germline CDR1 is MDHEN and CDR2 SYDVKM. The CDR3 is 15 residues long. TCRdb's table, derived via immunoSEQ multiplex PCR, lists solely in-frame clones and lacks some. In the table there are 57,000 or so clones, 96% of which are singletons. A word on this clone: The antigen remains undetermined.

The clonotype originates from a man aged 18 to 30 in good health and CMV-seronegative. Sequences were obtained from PBMCs. This chain connects TRBV28 to TRBJ2-1; TRBD2 aligns across 7 bases. The CDR3 sequence: CASSVGLVSYNEQFF. CDR3 in DNA: TGTGCCAGCAGTGTCGGACTAGTCTCCTACAATGAGCAGTTCTTC.